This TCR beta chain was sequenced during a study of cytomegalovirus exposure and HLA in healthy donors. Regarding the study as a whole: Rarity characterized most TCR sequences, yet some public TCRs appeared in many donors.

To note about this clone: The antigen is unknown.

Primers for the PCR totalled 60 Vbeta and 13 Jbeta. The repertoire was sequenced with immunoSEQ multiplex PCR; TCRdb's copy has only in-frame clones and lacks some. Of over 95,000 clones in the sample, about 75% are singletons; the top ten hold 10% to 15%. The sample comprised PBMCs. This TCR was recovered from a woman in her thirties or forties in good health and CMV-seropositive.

CDR3 sequence: CASSGSRGLLGNQPQHF. As DNA, the CDR3 is TGTGCCAGCAGTGGGTCAAGGGGGCTTTTGGGGAATCAGCCCCAGCATTTT. The J gene is TRBJ1-5, the V gene TRBV2; 7 positions match TRBD1. V shed 4 bases and J 4 bases; nucleotides not matched to a gene: 13. Germline CDR1 and CDR2: SNHLY and FYNNEI. The length of the CDR3 is 17 residues.